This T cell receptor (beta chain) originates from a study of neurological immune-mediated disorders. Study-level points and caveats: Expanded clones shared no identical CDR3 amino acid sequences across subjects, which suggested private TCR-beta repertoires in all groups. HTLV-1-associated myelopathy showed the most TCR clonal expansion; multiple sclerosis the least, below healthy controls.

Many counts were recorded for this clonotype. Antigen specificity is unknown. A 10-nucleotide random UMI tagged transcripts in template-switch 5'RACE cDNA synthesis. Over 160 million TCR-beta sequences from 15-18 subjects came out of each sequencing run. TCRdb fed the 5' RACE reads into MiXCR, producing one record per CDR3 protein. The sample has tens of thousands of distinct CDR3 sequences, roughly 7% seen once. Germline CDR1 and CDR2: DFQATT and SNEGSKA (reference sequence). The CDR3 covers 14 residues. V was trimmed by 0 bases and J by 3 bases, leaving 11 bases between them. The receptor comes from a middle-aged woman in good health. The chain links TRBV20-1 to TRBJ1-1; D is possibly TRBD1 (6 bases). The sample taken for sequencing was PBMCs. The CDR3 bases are TGCAGTGCTAGAGAGTTAGGGGGGTACACTGAAGCTTTCTTT. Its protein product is CSARELGGYTEAFF.